This T cell receptor (beta chain) emerged from a study of early T cells in non-severe SARS-CoV-2 infection. TCRdb recomputed calls from the 5' RACE reads with MiXCR, one row per CDR3 protein. The sample has 90,000 to 130,000 distinct CDR3 sequences, around 10% seen once. Trimming took 0 bases from V and 5 from J; bases not matched to a gene: 5. CDR3 length: 15 amino acids. Per the germline V gene, CDR1 is MGHRA and CDR2 is YSYEKL. At least ten counts were recorded for this clonotype. This clonotype was sampled from an adult who was a healthcare worker with PCR-confirmed SARS-CoV-2 infection or an uninfected control (not recorded which). Sequencing input: whole blood. The V call is TRBV4-1, the J call TRBJ2-7; TRBD1 matches 9 bases. The CDR3, as DNA: TGCGCCAGCAGCCAAGATCGGACAGGGGACCACGAGCAGTACTTC. Encoded protein: CASSQDRTGDHEQYF.